This is a list of T cell receptor beta chains from one sample in a study of OX40 agonist ivuxolimab in advanced cancers. Libraries were prepared by immunoSEQ multiplex PCR; TCRdb keeps only in-frame clonotypes and omits some of them. Altogether more than 70,000 clones are present, about 85% being singletons, with the ten largest covering about 0.49%. This specimen consisted of CD4+ or CD8+ T cells sorted from blood, obtained in a trial of the OX40 agonist ivuxolimab. All receptors derive from an adult with an advanced solid tumor such as melanoma, head and neck, liver or kidney cancer. Each CDR3 is given with its conserved first and last residue. A D gene is named only where the DNA matches it firmly. Rows may omit the clone size; those that give it use once, few, many or a size class.

size: once; J: TRBJ2-6; D: .; length: 17; V: TRBV5-1; DNA: TGCGCCAGCAGCCCGGAGCCGGGCCGCTCTGGGGCCAACGTCCTGACTTTC; CDR3: CASSPEPGRSGANVLTF
size: few; J: TRBJ1-2; D: TRBD1; length: 14; V: TRBV19; DNA: TGTGCCAGCCTCCCCGGGGACAGGGGCTATGGCTACACCTTC; CDR3: CASLPGDRGYGYTF
size: few; J: TRBJ1-2; D: .; length: 13; V: TRBV9; DNA: TGTGCCAGCAGCGTAGATGGGACGATTGGCTACACCTTC; CDR3: CASSVDGTIGYTF
size: .; J: TRBJ1-4; D: .; length: 15; V: TRBV7-2; DNA: TGTGCCAGCAGCCGTCGACTCGCAACTAATGAAAAACTGTTTTTT; CDR3: CASSRRLATNEKLFF
size: .; J: TRBJ1-5; D: .; length: 13; V: TRBV5-1; DNA: TGCGCCAGCAGCTTTGCGGGAAATCAGCCCCAGCATTTT; CDR3: CASSFAGNQPQHF
size: once; J: TRBJ1-5; D: TRBD1; length: 15; V: TRBV28; DNA: TGTGCCAGCAGTGCCCGGACAGGCTTCAATCAGCCCCAGCATTTT; CDR3: CASSARTGFNQPQHF
size: .; J: TRBJ2-5; D: .; length: 14; V: TRBV10-3; DNA: TGTGCCATCAGTACCGACGGGATTCAAGAGACCCAGTACTTC; CDR3: CAISTDGIQETQYF
size: .; J: TRBJ2-7; D: TRBD1; length: 15; V: TRBV6-6; DNA: TGTGCCAGCAGTTACCCCGGACAGGGGGGGTACGAGCAGTACTTC; CDR3: CASSYPGQGGYEQYF
size: .; J: TRBJ1-1; D: .; length: 15; V: TRBV11-2; DNA: TGTGCCACCCAGCGGGACCTAAAGAAAAACACTGAAGCTTTCTTT; CDR3: CATQRDLKKNTEAFF
size: .; J: TRBJ1-2; D: .; length: 11; V: TRBV6-5; DNA: TGTGCCAGTAGGACGGTCTATGGCTACACCTTC; CDR3: CASRTVYGYTF
size: .; J: TRBJ1-1; D: TRBD1; length: 14; V: TRBV19; DNA: TGTGCCAGTAATGAGGGGGCGGTGAACACTGAAGCTTTCTTT; CDR3: CASNEGAVNTEAFF
size: .; J: TRBJ2-5; D: TRBD1; length: 15; V: TRBV18; DNA: TGTGCCAGCTCAAGGGCAGGGGGCTGGGAAGAGACCCAGTACTTC; CDR3: CASSRAGGWEETQYF
size: .; J: TRBJ1-6; D: TRBD1; length: 15; V: TRBV2; DNA: TGTGCCAGCAGTGATGGGACAGGTTGGCGATCACCCCTCCACTTT; CDR3: CASSDGTGWRSPLHF
size: few; J: TRBJ1-5; D: .; length: 13; V: TRBV30; DNA: TGTGCCTGGAGTACTAGGTCCAATCAGCCCCAGCATTTT; CDR3: CAWSTRSNQPQHF
size: .; J: TRBJ2-5; D: .; length: 19; V: TRBV27; DNA: TGTGCCAGCAGTTTATCGGCCCCAACTCCATGGGGTATACAAGAGACCCAGTACTTC; CDR3: CASSLSAPTPWGIQETQYF
size: .; J: TRBJ1-2; D: .; length: 16; V: TRBV28; DNA: TGTGCCAGCAGGGCGGGAGCCGCCGGACAGAACTATGGCTACACCTTC; CDR3: CASRAGAAGQNYGYTF
size: .; J: TRBJ1-5; D: .; length: 14; V: TRBV28; DNA: TGTGCCAGCAGTTTTCGGCTAGGGAGTCAGCCCCAGCATTTT; CDR3: CASSFRLGSQPQHF
size: .; J: TRBJ1-6; D: .; length: 18; V: TRBV15; DNA: TGTGCCACCAGCAGAGATACTTTCACGGCGGAACCCTATTCACCCCTCCACTTT; CDR3: CATSRDTFTAEPYSPLHF
size: once; J: TRBJ2-7; D: .; length: 14; V: TRBV18; DNA: TGTGCCAGCTCACCTCAAAGAGGCTCCTACGAGCAGTACTTC; CDR3: CASSPQRGSYEQYF
size: few; J: TRBJ1-1; D: .; length: 17; V: TRBV14; DNA: TGTGCCAGCAGCCCCCTCGGAGGGGGGGTTCCGTACACTGAAGCTTTCTTT; CDR3: CASSPLGGGVPYTEAFF
size: once; J: TRBJ2-5; D: TRBD2; length: 16; V: TRBV7-7; DNA: TGTGCCAGCAGCTCTGGACTAGCGGGGGGGCAAGAGACCCAGTACTTC; CDR3: CASSSGLAGGQETQYF
size: .; J: TRBJ2-1; D: .; length: 14; V: TRBV7-8; DNA: TGTGCCAGCAGCTTAGGGCCGAGCCGGGATGAGCAGTTCTTC; CDR3: CASSLGPSRDEQFF
size: few; J: TRBJ1-5; D: .; length: 17; V: TRBV30; DNA: TGTGCCTGGAGTCCCCTTGTCGGGGCAGGGAGGGATCAGCCCCAGCATTTT; CDR3: CAWSPLVGAGRDQPQHF
size: .; J: TRBJ1-2; D: .; length: 12; V: TRBV6-6; DNA: TGTGCCAGCAAAGGGACGAACTATGGCTACACCTTC; CDR3: CASKGTNYGYTF
size: .; J: TRBJ1-2; D: TRBD1; length: 13; V: TRBV10-1; DNA: TGCGCCAGCAGCGCGGGACAGAACTATGGCTACACCTTC; CDR3: CASSAGQNYGYTF
size: .; J: TRBJ1-2; D: .; length: 13; V: TRBV19; DNA: TGTGCCAGTAGTCCCGTTTTCGGGGATGGCTACACCTTC; CDR3: CASSPVFGDGYTF
size: few; J: TRBJ1-6; D: TRBD1; length: 16; V: TRBV5-1; DNA: TGCGCCAGCAGCTCCCTGCGGACAGGGGACGGTTCACCCCTCCACTTT; CDR3: CASSSLRTGDGSPLHF
size: .; J: TRBJ2-7; D: .; length: 13; V: TRBV28; DNA: TGTGCCAGCAGTTCTTATCAGGGCTACGAGCAGTACTTC; CDR3: CASSSYQGYEQYF
size: .; J: TRBJ1-1; D: TRBD1; length: 15; V: TRBV5-1; DNA: TGCGCCAGCAGCTTGAAGGGGGCTGTGAACACTGAAGCTTTCTTT; CDR3: CASSLKGAVNTEAFF